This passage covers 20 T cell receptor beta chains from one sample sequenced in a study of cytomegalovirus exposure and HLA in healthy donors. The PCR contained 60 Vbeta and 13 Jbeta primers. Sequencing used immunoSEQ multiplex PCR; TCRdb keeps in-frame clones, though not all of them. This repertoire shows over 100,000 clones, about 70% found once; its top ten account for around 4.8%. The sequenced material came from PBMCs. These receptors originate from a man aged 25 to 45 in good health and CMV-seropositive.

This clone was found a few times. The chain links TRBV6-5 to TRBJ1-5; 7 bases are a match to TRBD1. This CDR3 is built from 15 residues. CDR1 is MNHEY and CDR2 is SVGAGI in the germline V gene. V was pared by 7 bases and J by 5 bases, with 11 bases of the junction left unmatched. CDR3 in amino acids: CASKQYRDRDQPQHF. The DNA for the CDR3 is TGTGCCAGCAAACAGTACCGGGACAGAGATCAGCCCCAGCATTTT.

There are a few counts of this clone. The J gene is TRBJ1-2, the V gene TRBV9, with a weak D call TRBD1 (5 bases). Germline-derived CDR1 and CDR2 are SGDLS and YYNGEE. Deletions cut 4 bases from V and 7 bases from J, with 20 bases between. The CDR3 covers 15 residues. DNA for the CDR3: TGTGCCAGCAGCACGGAGACAGTTGAGTGGCGTGGCTACACCTTC. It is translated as CASSTETVEWRGYTF.

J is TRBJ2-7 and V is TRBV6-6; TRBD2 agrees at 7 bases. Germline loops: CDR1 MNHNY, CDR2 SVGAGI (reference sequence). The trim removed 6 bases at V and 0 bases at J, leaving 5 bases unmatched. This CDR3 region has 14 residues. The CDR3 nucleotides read TGTGCCAGCAGGCCCGGGACTACCTCCTACGAGCAGTACTTC. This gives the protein CASRPGTTSYEQYF.

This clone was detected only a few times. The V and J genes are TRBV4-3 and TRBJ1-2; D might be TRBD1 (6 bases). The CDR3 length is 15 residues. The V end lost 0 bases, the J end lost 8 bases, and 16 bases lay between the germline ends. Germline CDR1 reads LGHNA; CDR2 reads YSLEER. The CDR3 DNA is TGCGCCAGCAGCCAAGATTCAGGGGCAGGCTCCGGCTACACCTTC. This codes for CASSQDSGAGSGYTF.

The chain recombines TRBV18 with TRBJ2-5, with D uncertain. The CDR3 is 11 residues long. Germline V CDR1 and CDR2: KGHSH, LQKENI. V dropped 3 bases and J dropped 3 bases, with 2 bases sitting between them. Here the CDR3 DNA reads TGTGCCAGCTCACCCGAAGAGACCCAGTACTTC. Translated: CASSPEETQYF. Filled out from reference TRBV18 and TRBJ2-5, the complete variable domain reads NAGVMQNPRHLVRRRGQEARLRCSPMKGHSHVYWYRQLPEEGLKFMVYLQKENIIDESGMPKERFSAEFPKEGPSILRIQQVVRGDSAAYFCASSPEETQYFGPGTRLLVL.

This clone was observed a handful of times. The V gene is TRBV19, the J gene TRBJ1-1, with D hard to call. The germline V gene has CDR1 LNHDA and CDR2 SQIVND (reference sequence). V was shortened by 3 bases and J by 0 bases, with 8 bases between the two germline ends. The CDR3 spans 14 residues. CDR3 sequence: CASSIQFLNTEAFF. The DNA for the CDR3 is TGTGCCAGTAGTATCCAGTTTCTGAACACTGAAGCTTTCTTT. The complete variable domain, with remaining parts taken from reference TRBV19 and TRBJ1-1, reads DGGITQSPKYLFRKEGQNVTLSCEQNLNHDAMYWYRQDPGQGLRLIYYSQIVNDFQKGDIAEGYSVSREKKESFPLTVTSAQKNPTAFYLCASSIQFLNTEAFFGQGTRLTVV.

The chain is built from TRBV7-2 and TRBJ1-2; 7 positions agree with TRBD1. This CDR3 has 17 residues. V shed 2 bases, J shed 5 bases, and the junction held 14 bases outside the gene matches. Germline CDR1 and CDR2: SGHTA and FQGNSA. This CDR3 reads CASSLYLGSGGQYGYTF. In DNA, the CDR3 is TGTGCCAGCAGCTTATATTTGGGATCAGGGGGTCAATATGGCTACACCTTC.

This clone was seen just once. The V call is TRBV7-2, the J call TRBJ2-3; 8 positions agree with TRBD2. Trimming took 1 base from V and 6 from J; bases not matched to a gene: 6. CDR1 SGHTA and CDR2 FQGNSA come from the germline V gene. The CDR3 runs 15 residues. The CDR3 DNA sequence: TGTGCCAGCAGCTTAGTTAGGGGGACTAGGGATACGCAGTATTTT. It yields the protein CASSLVRGTRDTQYF.

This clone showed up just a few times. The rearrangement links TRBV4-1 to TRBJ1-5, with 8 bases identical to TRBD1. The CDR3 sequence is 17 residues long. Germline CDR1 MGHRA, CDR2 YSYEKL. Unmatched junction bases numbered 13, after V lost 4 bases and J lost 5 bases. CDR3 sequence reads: CASSPGPGTGYDQPQHF. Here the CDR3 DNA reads TGCGCCAGCAGCCCGGGGCCCGGGACAGGCTACGATCAGCCCCAGCATTTT.

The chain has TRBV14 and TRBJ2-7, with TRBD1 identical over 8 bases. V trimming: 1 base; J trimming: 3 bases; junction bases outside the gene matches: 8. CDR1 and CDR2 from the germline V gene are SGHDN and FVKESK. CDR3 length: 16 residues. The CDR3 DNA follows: TGTGCCAGCAGCCAAGGCACCAGGGGGCTTGTCTACGAGCAGTACTTC. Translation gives CASSQGTRGLVYEQYF.

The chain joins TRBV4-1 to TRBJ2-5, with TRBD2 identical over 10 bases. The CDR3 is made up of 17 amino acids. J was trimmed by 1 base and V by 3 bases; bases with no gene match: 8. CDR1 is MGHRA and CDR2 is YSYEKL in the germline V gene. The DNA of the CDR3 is TGCGCCAGCAGCCAGGGGCTAGCGGGGGTCACCCAAGAGACCCAGTACTTC. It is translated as CASSQGLAGVTQETQYF.

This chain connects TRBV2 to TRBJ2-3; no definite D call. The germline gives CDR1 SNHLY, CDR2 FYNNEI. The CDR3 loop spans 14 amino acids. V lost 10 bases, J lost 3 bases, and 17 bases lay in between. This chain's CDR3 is CATRKAERTDTQYF. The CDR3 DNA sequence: TGTGCCACCAGGAAGGCGGAGAGGACAGATACGCAGTATTTT.

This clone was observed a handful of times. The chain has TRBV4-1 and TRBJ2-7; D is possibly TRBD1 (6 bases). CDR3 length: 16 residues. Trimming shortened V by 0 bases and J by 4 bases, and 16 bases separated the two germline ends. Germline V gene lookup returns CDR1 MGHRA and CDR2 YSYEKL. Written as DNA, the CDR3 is TGCGCCAGCAGCCAAGATCAGTCCAGGGGACGGTACGAGCAGTACTTC. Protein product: CASSQDQSRGRYEQYF.

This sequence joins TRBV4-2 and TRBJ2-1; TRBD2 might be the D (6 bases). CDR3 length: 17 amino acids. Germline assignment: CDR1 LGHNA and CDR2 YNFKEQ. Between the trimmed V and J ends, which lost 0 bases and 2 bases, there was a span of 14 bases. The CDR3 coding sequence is TGTGCCAGCAGCCAAGAGGTTCGTGGGGGGACCTACAATGAGCAGTTCTTC. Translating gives CASSQEVRGGTYNEQFF.

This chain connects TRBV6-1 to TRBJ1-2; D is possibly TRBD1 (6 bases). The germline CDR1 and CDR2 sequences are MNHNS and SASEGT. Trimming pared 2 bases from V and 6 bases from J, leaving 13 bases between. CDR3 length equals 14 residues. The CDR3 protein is CASSERQQGNGYTF. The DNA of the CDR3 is TGTGCCAGCAGTGAACGGCAACAGGGAAATGGCTACACCTTC.

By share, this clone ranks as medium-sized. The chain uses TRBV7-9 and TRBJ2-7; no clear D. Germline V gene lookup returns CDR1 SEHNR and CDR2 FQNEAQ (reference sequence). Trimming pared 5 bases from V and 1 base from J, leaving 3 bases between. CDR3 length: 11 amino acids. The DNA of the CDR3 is TGTGCCAGCAGCCCATCCTACGAGCAGTACTTC. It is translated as CASSPSYEQYF.

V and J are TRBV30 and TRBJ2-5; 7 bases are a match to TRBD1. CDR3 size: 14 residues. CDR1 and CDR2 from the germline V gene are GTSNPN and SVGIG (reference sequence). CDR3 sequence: CARSEGALGETQYF. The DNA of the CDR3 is TGTGCTCGCTCCGAGGGGGCCCTAGGAGAGACCCAGTACTTC.

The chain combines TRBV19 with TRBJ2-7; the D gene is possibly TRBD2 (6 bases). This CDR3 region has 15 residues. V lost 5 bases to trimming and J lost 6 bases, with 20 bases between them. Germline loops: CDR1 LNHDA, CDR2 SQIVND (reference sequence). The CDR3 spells CASSAGSTAVREQYF. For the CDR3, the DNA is TGTGCCAGTAGTGCGGGGTCCACCGCTGTACGCGAGCAGTACTTC.

CDR3 DNA sequence: TGTGCCAGCAGTCCTACAGGGGAGTATGGCTACACCTTC. Its translation: CASSPTGEYGYTF. V usage is TRBV28 and J usage is TRBJ1-2; 7 nucleotides agree with TRBD1. Germline CDR1 MDHEN, CDR2 SYDVKM. V lost 5 bases, J lost 5 bases, and 5 bases stayed unmatched. CDR3 length equals 13 residues.

The CDR3 spells CASSVGAGTVYGYTF. The DNA of the CDR3 is TGTGCCAGCAGCGTAGGGGCAGGTACGGTCTATGGCTACACCTTC. The chain carries TRBV9 and TRBJ1-2, with no clear D. The CDR3 runs to 15 residues. Germline V gives CDR1 SGDLS, CDR2 YYNGEE. V was trimmed by 0 bases and J by 4 bases, leaving 13 bases between them.